The 13 T cell receptor beta chains given below trace back to one sample, sequenced in a study of cytomegalovirus exposure and HLA in healthy donors. The PCR contained 60 Vbeta and 13 Jbeta primers. Libraries were prepared by immunoSEQ multiplex PCR; TCRdb keeps only in-frame clonotypes and omits some of them. The data hold over 150,000 clones, with around four fifths observed a single time. Sample: PBMCs. The source of these receptors is a woman in her 30s in good health and CMV-seropositive.

The V gene is TRBV6-5, the J gene TRBJ2-4; possible D gene TRBD1, 5 bases. Germline CDR1 MNHEY, CDR2 SVGAGI. The CDR3 sequence is 15 residues long. V dropped 5 bases and J dropped 8 bases, with 19 bases sitting between them. CDR3 in amino acids: CASSQTQGIRDIQYF. The CDR3, as DNA: TGTGCCAGCAGTCAGACTCAGGGTATTCGGGACATTCAGTACTTC.

In its sample, this clone was seen a few times. The chain is built from TRBV28 and TRBJ2-2, with 8 bases lining up with TRBD1. The ends lost 5 bases at V and 5 bases at J; junction bases unmatched: 7. CDR1 and CDR2 (germline): MDHEN, SYDVKM. The CDR3 has 15 amino acids. CDR3 nucleotide sequence: TGTGCCAGCAGTAGGAGGACAGGGAGTACCGGGGAGCTGTTTTTT. This encodes CASSRRTGSTGELFF.

V and J are TRBV27 and TRBJ2-6; TRBD1 aligns across 9 bases. The V gene end was trimmed by 9 bases and the J gene end by 2 bases; junction bases not matched to a gene: 8. The germline gives CDR1 MNHEY, CDR2 SMNVEV (reference sequence). The CDR3 sequence is 16 residues long. The CDR3 nucleotides read TGTGCCAGTCGCCGGGACAGGGTCACTGGGGCCAACGTCCTGACTTTC. Translated, it gives CASRRDRVTGANVLTF.

The CDR3 loop reads CAWSVKRGNNQPQHF. The CDR3 nucleotides read TGTGCCTGGAGTGTAAAACGGGGGAACAATCAGCCCCAGCATTTT. The chain carries TRBV30 and TRBJ1-5; TRBD1 might be the D (5 bases). This CDR3 has 15 residues. Germline V lookup: CDR1 GTSNPN, CDR2 SVGIG (reference sequence). Between the trimmed V and J ends, which lost 0 bases and 3 bases, there was a span of 12 bases.

The V and J genes are TRBV6-5 and TRBJ1-5; weak D call: TRBD1 (6 bases). Trimming shortened V by 8 bases and J by 7 bases, and 12 bases separated the two germline ends. The CDR3 runs 12 residues. Germline V gives CDR1 MNHEY, CDR2 SVGAGI. CDR3 sequence reads: CASGRGQQPQHF. CDR3 DNA: TGTGCCAGCGGGCGGGGGCAACAGCCCCAGCATTTT.

The CDR3 sequence is CASSLGSLGETQYF. The CDR3 nucleotides read TGTGCCAGCAGCTTAGGGAGCCTTGGAGAGACCCAGTACTTC. This chain links TRBV7-3 with TRBJ2-5, with a tentative D call TRBD2 (5 bases). This CDR3 spans 14 amino acids. Germline assignment: CDR1 SGHTA and CDR2 FQGTGA. Trimming stripped 2 bases from V and 4 bases from J, with 11 bases between. Filled out from reference TRBV7-3 and TRBJ2-5, the complete variable domain reads GAGVSQTPSNKVTEKGKYVELRCDPISGHTALYWYRQSLGQGPEFLIYFQGTGAADDSGLPNDRFFAVRPEGSVSTLKIQRTERGDSAVYLCASSLGSLGETQYFGPGTRLLVL.

This clone came up once. The DNA of the CDR3 is TGCGCCAGCAGCCCCGGTAGGAGGGGCGTCTCGGGAGGGGTCTTCGACAATGAGCAGTTCTTC. Its protein product is CASSPGRRGVSGGVFDNEQFF. V and J are TRBV5-1 and TRBJ2-1; 8 bases line up with TRBD2. The V gene's germline CDR1 is SGHRS and CDR2 YFSETQ. The CDR3 is made up of 21 amino acids. V was pared by 4 bases and J by 5 bases, with 26 bases of the junction left unmatched.

The rearrangement uses TRBV19 and TRBJ1-5; 8 bases line up with TRBD1. V lost 1 base and J lost 2; bases outside the gene matches: 4. CDR3 size: 16 residues. Germline-derived CDR1 and CDR2 are LNHDA and SQIVND (reference sequence). The chain's CDR3 is CASSIGVTGGNQPQHF. DNA for the CDR3: TGTGCCAGTAGTATAGGGGTGACAGGGGGCAATCAGCCCCAGCATTTT. Full variable domain (outside the CDR3, taken from reference TRBV19 and TRBJ1-5): DGGITQSPKYLFRKEGQNVTLSCEQNLNHDAMYWYRQDPGQGLRLIYYSQIVNDFQKGDIAEGYSVSREKKESFPLTVTSAQKNPTAFYLCASSIGVTGGNQPQHFGDGTRLSIL.

V and J are TRBV27 and TRBJ2-7; D might be TRBD1 (6 bases). The CDR3 has 15 residues. Trimming took 6 bases from V and 1 from J, leaving 16 bases between them. CDR1 is MNHEY, CDR2 SMNVEV, per germline (reference sequence). The CDR3 is CASSRSGVPSYEQYF. Written as DNA, the CDR3 is TGTGCCAGCAGCCGCTCAGGGGTCCCTTCCTACGAGCAGTACTTC.

This chain uses TRBV18 with TRBJ1-4; 8 bases map to TRBD1. Germline lookup yields CDR1 KGHSH and CDR2 LQKENI. The CDR3 covers 15 residues. Unmatched junction bases numbered 10, after V lost 5 bases and J lost 8 bases. CDR3 protein: CASSSQGAAGEKLFF. DNA of the CDR3: TGTGCCAGCTCATCGCAGGGGGCTGCTGGGGAAAAACTGTTTTTT.

V is TRBV14 and J is TRBJ2-7; TRBD2 might be the D (5 bases). Germline assignment: CDR1 SGHDN and CDR2 FVKESK. The CDR3 consists of 13 residues. V lost 4 bases, J lost 3 bases, and 10 bases lay in between. CDR3 DNA: TGTGCCAGCAGCCTGGAGGTATTCTACGAGCAGTACTTC. Translating gives CASSLEVFYEQYF.

The chain combines TRBV10-3 with TRBJ2-3, with 8 nucleotides matching TRBD2. V shed 0 bases and J 2 bases; nucleotides not matched to a gene: 4. This CDR3 contains 16 residues. Germline V gene data show CDR1 as ENHRY and CDR2 as SYGVKD. Written as DNA, the CDR3 is TGTGCCATCAGTGAGTCGTCGGGGGGGACCACAGATACGCAGTATTTT. Its translation: CAISESSGGTTDTQYF.

V gene TRBV5-8 combines with J gene TRBJ2-3; D perhaps matches TRBD1 (6 bases). This CDR3 is built from 14 residues. V dropped 4 bases and J dropped 2 bases, with 11 bases sitting between them. Germline CDR1 reads SGHTS; CDR2 reads YDEGEE. CDR3 protein: CASSPGQPTDTQYF. In DNA, the CDR3 is TGTGCCAGCAGCCCCGGACAGCCCACAGATACGCAGTATTTT.